This TCR beta chain originates from a study of shared clonotypes between healthy human individuals (dated by TCRdb to about 2020). Study-level background: The cohort comprised two women and three men aged 18 to 49 years. To increase sequencing depth and limit assay-specific biases, different laboratories used diverse techniques to prepare libraries and sequence TCR repertoires. To estimate repertoire size and how much clonotypes are shared between individuals, the study performed deep sequencing of blood TCR repertoires from roughly five healthy adults. Per donor, three plates each were used for CD4 naive and CD4 memory, two for CD8 naive, and one for CD8 memory. Each donor's leukapheresis produced roughly between roughly 0.85 and 10 billion PBMCs.

Results and caveats for the whole study, not just this receptor: Only blood was sampled, and tissue TCR repertoires likely differ from those in blood. The genetic and exposure-history diversity represented was limited by the small number of donors. Rarefaction of sorted-subset datasets indicated incomplete sequencing despite the large sequencing depth. Compared with non-shared clonotypes, clonotypes shared by all four sorted-subset donors had higher generation probabilities. Estimated clonotype richness was generally larger for naive than for memory subsets. When several donors were compared, the shared fraction of clonotypes was about 5.2% for naive CD4, approximately 3.5% for naive CD8, more than 2% for memory CD4, and 0.4% for memory CD8. Pairwise subsampling led to the expectation that sequencing depth would affect the degree of clonotype sharing among donors.

This clone was detected only once. This receptor's antigen is unknown. No base quality information exists; no much larger clone differs at one position. The donors were healthy, HIV-negative adults who had no recently reported acute infections or vaccinations. All donors were Caucasian adults living in Nashville, Tennessee, USA. CD4+ T cells were enriched by magnetic negative selection, after which naive cells were positively selected on CD45RA and the negative fraction was taken as the memory subset. After blood collection by leukapheresis, PBMCs were isolated using Ficoll-Histopaque density gradient centrifugation and then cryopreserved in the vapor phase of liquid nitrogen. Analytical flow cytometry was used to check the purity and quantity of each magnetically sorted T cell population. Genomic DNA was isolated from every sorted fraction and measured by UV absorbance on a Nanodrop 2000c. Using the deep immunoSEQ assay, TCR CDR3 regions were amplified from genomic DNA by multiplex PCR. Genomic DNA extracted from each cell subset was distributed evenly over all wells of several immunoSEQ 96-well plates, and each plate served as one replicate. Each replicate PCR for sorted subsets received around 0.2 ug genomic DNA, equal to roughly 33,000 T cell genomes. Purified libraries were quantified with a Qubit 3.0 fluorometer, sized on a Bioanalyzer 2100, and re-quantified with the KAPA Library Quantification kit. Every immunoSEQ 96-well plate was sequenced on a dedicated single-read 150-cycle Illumina NextSeq 550 flow cell. In the authors' own workflow: Because only junctional sequences without quality scores were contained in the immunoSEQ output, filtering matching that applied to full-length reads could not be performed. Sequences were annotated with PyIR, a Python wrapper for IgBLAST v1.9, using IMGT germline references to assign V/J genes and CDR3. Reads were filtered out if the reads had weak V/J assignments (E-value above 1e-6), no CDR3, stop codons, out-of-frame junctions, or ambiguous translated residues. V3J clonotypes were defined as sequences sharing an identical inferred V gene, J gene, and CDR3 amino acid sequence. The percentage overlap between two repertoires was calculated by dividing the number of shared unique clonotypes by the size of the smaller repertoire. Repertoire richness was assessed with RTK rarefaction, the Chao1 estimator, and Recon v2.1 estimates of unobserved clonotypes. Generation probabilities were computed with OLGA for all TCRbeta clonotypes obtained by the gDNA method from several donors. Held by TCRdb, this immuneACCESS table contains in-frame sequences only and omits some clones. Under half of the omission traces to an unresolved V gene where checked; the cause of the rest is unknown. V and J calls plus clone size are reproduced from that table; the DNA served to infer D and trimming. The sample table holds about 2 million clones, of which roughly 96% were seen once. The ten largest account for more than 0.1% of the sample.

The CDR3 has 11 amino acids, counting the end cysteine and phenylalanine. Only the CDR3 DNA stays, 33 bases, in frame from base 1. Per the germline V gene, SQVTM is the CDR1 and ANQGSEA is the CDR2. V lost 5 bases and J lost 4 bases; the stretch between them is 8 bases long. The specimen sequenced was naive CD4+ T cells sorted from blood. The sample's cell subset or site label is to be understood as: CD45RA+ positively selected. The V gene is TRBV29-1 and the J gene is TRBJ2-5; perhaps TRBD1 is the D gene, with 5 bases matching. This TCR was recovered from a man aged 18 to 30 in good health. The CDR3 protein: CSVLQGETQYF. The nucleotide sequence is given as TGCAGCGTTCTGCAGGGAGAGACCCAGTACTTC.